Below are 6 T cell receptor beta chains sequenced from a single sample in a study of T cell changes during pregnancy in multiple sclerosis. Sequencing used immunoSEQ multiplex PCR; TCRdb keeps in-frame clones, though not all of them. The table includes some 61,000 clones, about 90% detected once. The input for sequencing was peripheral blood, taken in the second trimester of pregnancy. The receptors were gathered from a female donor with multiple sclerosis, enrolled in a pregnancy study.

CDR3 sequence reads: CAISSTTGSNQPQHF. For the CDR3, the DNA is TGTGCCATCAGTTCCACGACAGGGTCCAATCAGCCCCAGCATTTT. V and J are TRBV10-3 and TRBJ1-5; 7 nucleotides line up with TRBD1. Germline lookup yields CDR1 ENHRY and CDR2 SYGVKD. The junction had 7 bases not matched to a gene; V was cut back by 5 bases and J by 3 bases. CDR3 length: 15 amino acids.

This clone appeared once. The rearrangement links TRBV5-4 to TRBJ1-3; 7 nucleotides match TRBD1. This CDR3 contains 18 residues. Per the germline V gene, CDR1 is SGHNT and CDR2 is YYREEE (reference sequence). V lost 4 bases and J lost 0; bases outside the gene matches: 13. CDR3 amino acids: CASSLQGPSGVSGNTIYF. The CDR3 coding sequence is TGTGCCAGCAGCCTACAGGGGCCCTCGGGAGTCTCTGGAAACACCATATATTTT.

The chain joins TRBV29-1 to TRBJ2-2, with 9 nucleotides matching TRBD1. In germline, CDR1 is SQVTM, CDR2 ANQGSEA. The CDR3 is made up of 14 amino acids. V shed 7 bases, J shed 5 bases, and the junction held 8 bases outside the gene matches. The CDR3 loop is CSAVQGAETGELFF. Written as DNA, the CDR3 is TGCAGCGCAGTACAGGGGGCGGAAACCGGGGAGCTGTTTTTT.

The genes are TRBV27 and TRBJ1-2, with 8 bases that match TRBD1. After removal of 3 bases from V and 0 bases from J, the junction contained 3 bases not matched to a gene. Germline CDR1 is MNHEY and CDR2 is SMNVEV (reference sequence). The CDR3 is 15 residues long. The CDR3: CASSLGTGTNYGYTF. The CDR3 region has the DNA TGTGCCAGCAGTTTGGGGACAGGCACTAACTATGGCTACACCTTC.

This rearrangement joins TRBV6-5 to TRBJ1-6, with 9 bases fitting TRBD1. Germline V CDR1 and CDR2: MNHEY, SVGAGI. V lost 6 bases to trimming and J lost 7 bases; unmatched junction nucleotides: 7. This CDR3 has 15 residues. CDR3 sequence: CASRGFGQGNSPLHF. The CDR3 coding sequence is TGTGCCAGCAGGGGGTTCGGACAGGGGAATTCACCCCTCCACTTT.

This chain connects TRBV7-2 to TRBJ1-5; tentative D call: TRBD1 (6 bases). Germline V gives CDR1 SGHTA, CDR2 FQGNSA. Trimming removed 5 bases from V and 3 bases from J, with 11 bases in between. The length of the CDR3 is 14 residues. The CDR3, as DNA: TGTGCCAGCAGCGCGACAGGCTCCAATCAGCCCCAGCATTTT. As protein: CASSATGSNQPQHF.